Shown below are 29 T cell receptor beta chains from a single sample sequenced in a study of monozygotic twins with inflammatory bowel disease (dated by TCRdb to about 2019). Libraries were prepared through 5' RACE. The listed sequencing device is Illumina HiSeq 2500. TCRdb reprocessed the reads and lists each CDR3 protein sequence as a single entry, with no DNA. The sample's table covers roughly 100,000 distinct CDR3 sequences. The top ten clones comprise 1.5% to 2% of the sample. The source material was blood. All receptors derive from a human donor with ulcerative colitis or Crohn's disease, or a healthy co-twin of an affected twin (not recorded which).

The V call is TRBV28, the J call TRBJ2-7; TCRdb's D call, TRBD1, is unchecked because there is no DNA. Per germline, CDR1 MDHEN and CDR2 SYDVKM. This CDR3 contains 15 residues. The CDR3 loop is CASSLWGGPRSEQYF.

This chain uses TRBV10-3 with TRBJ1-1; TCRdb selects TRBD1, and the lack of DNA leaves this call unchecked. The length of the CDR3 is 14 residues. Germline V CDR1 and CDR2: ENHRY, SYGVKD. CDR3 region: CAIRSGTSSTEAFF.

The V call is TRBV29-1, the J call TRBJ2-7; TCRdb gives TRBD1 as the D gene, but with no DNA this cannot be confirmed. CDR1 and CDR2 (germline): SQVTM, ANQGSEA. This CDR3 is built from 15 residues. The CDR3 is CSANSPGTGAYEQYF.

The genes are TRBV30 and TRBJ2-1; as DNA is missing, the TRBD2 call by TCRdb cannot be tested. This CDR3 comprises 14 residues. The V gene's germline CDR1 is GTSNPN and CDR2 SVGIG (reference sequence). The CDR3 region is CAWRTSGTTREQFF. Combining the CDR3 with reference TRBV30 and TRBJ2-1 gives the whole variable domain SQTIHQWPATLVQPVGSPLSLECTVEGTSNPNLYWYRQAAGRGLQLLFYSVGIGQISSEVPQNLSASRPQDRQFILSSKKLLLSDSGFYLCAWRTSGTTREQFFGPGTRLTVL.

This chain uses TRBV9 with TRBJ2-1; TCRdb proposes TRBD2, but this gene call is untestable without DNA. Germline loops: CDR1 SGDLS, CDR2 YYNGEE. The CDR3 contains 18 residues. CDR3 loop: CASSVSRLPNSSYNEQFF.

This chain links TRBV12-3 or TRBV12-4 with TRBJ1-5. This CDR3 region has 14 residues. The CDR3 region is CASRADFLGQPQHF.

The J gene is TRBJ1-5, the V gene TRBV20-1; TCRdb indicates TRBD1, and absent DNA this call remains unverified. Looked up from germline, CDR1 is DFQATT and CDR2 is SNEGSKA (reference sequence). CDR3 length equals 14 residues. The CDR3 region is CSARDSTSNQPQHF.

The chain is built from TRBV18 and TRBJ1-5; absent DNA, TCRdb's TRBD1 call cannot be checked. The CDR3 consists of 14 residues. Germline CDR1 is KGHSH and CDR2 is LQKENI. The CDR3 region is CASSVSGGDQPQHF. The variable domain in full, with the rest retrieved from reference TRBV18 and TRBJ1-5, is NAGVMQNPRHLVRRRGQEARLRCSPMKGHSHVYWYRQLPEEGLKFMVYLQKENIIDESGMPKERFSAEFPKEGPSILRIQQVVRGDSAAYFCASSVSGGDQPQHFGDGTRLSIL.

This chain joins TRBV5-1 and TRBJ1-1; TCRdb returns TRBD1, unconfirmable since there is no DNA. Looked up from germline, CDR1 is SGHRS and CDR2 is YFSETQ. The CDR3 extends over 14 amino acids. The CDR3 sequence: CASSSDRANTEAFF.

The rearrangement links TRBV20-1 to TRBJ1-6; TCRdb's D gene call, TRBD1, goes unchecked for lack of DNA. CDR1 is DFQATT and CDR2 is SNEGSKA in the germline V gene (reference sequence). CDR3 length: 13 amino acids. The CDR3: CSVATGGNSPLHF.

This chain links TRBV7-6 with TRBJ2-2. Germline CDR1 and CDR2: SGHVS and FNYEAQ. This CDR3 comprises 14 residues. The CDR3 sequence: CAGSLARNTGELFF.

The CDR3 reads CASSFHQMAFF. This chain connects TRBV28 to TRBJ2-1. This CDR3 contains 11 residues. CDR1 and CDR2 from the germline V gene are MDHEN and SYDVKM. The entire variable domain, with the rest obtained from reference TRBV28 and TRBJ2-1, is as follows: DVKVTQSSRYLVKRTGEKVFLECVQDMDHENMFWYRQDPGLGLRLIYFSYDVKMKEKGDIPEGYSVSREKKERFSLILESASTNQTSMYLCASSFHQMAFFGPGTRLTVL.

The chain joins TRBV5-1 to TRBJ2-3. From germline, CDR1 is SGHRS and CDR2 YFSETQ. The CDR3 sequence is 13 residues long. The CDR3: CASRISSTDTQYF.

V is TRBV20-1 and J is TRBJ1-2; TCRdb outputs TRBD1, but without DNA this stays unchecked. Germline CDR1 and CDR2: DFQATT and SNEGSKA (reference sequence). CDR3 length equals 14 residues. CDR3: CSARAEGGDYGYTF.

This chain joins TRBV28 and TRBJ1-5; TCRdb gives TRBD1 as the D gene, but with no DNA this cannot be confirmed. Germline values: CDR1 MDHEN, CDR2 SYDVKM. The CDR3 extends over 15 amino acids. This chain's CDR3 is CASSLGGTRNQPQHF.

The J gene is TRBJ1-2, the V gene TRBV20-1; TCRdb lists TRBD1, though no DNA is available to test this call. The length of the CDR3 is 12 residues. Germline CDR1 and CDR2: DFQATT and SNEGSKA (reference sequence). The CDR3 protein is CSGKQGIYGYTF.

This CDR3 reads CASSGNYEQYF. The chain couples TRBV7-2 to TRBJ2-7. The CDR3 runs to 11 residues. Germline lookup yields CDR1 SGHTA and CDR2 FQGNSA.

The chain employs TRBV20-1 and TRBJ2-7. Per the germline V gene, CDR1 is DFQATT and CDR2 is SNEGSKA (reference sequence). This CDR3 has 13 residues. CDR3 in amino acids: CSARTPSSYEQYF.

The genes are TRBV4-3 and TRBJ2-1. Germline lookup yields CDR1 LGHNA and CDR2 YSLEER. The CDR3 has 15 amino acids. The CDR3 is CASSQSSFPDNEQFF.

The V and J genes are TRBV7-2 and TRBJ2-1; TCRdb outputs TRBD1, but without DNA this stays unchecked. This CDR3 spans 14 amino acids. CDR1 SGHTA and CDR2 FQGNSA come from the germline V gene. The CDR3 reads CASSSPDRVNEQFF.

This chain uses TRBV6-1 with TRBJ2-7; TCRdb indicates TRBD1, and absent DNA this call remains unverified. The CDR3 runs to 13 residues. Germline CDR1 and CDR2: MNHNS and SASEGT. CDR3: CATDLRGGYEQYF.

This chain uses TRBV5-1 with TRBJ2-5; there is no DNA to check the TCRdb D call of TRBD2. The germline V gene has CDR1 SGHRS and CDR2 YFSETQ. The CDR3 loop spans 15 amino acids. CDR3 sequence: CASSLSASEQETQYF.

V is TRBV7-2 and J is TRBJ2-2; no DNA is available, so the TRBD1 call from TCRdb remains unchecked. There are 14 residues in the CDR3. Germline-derived CDR1 and CDR2 are SGHTA and FQGNSA. CDR3 residues: CASRPTGDTGELFF.

The chain is built from TRBV29-1 and TRBJ2-1; TCRdb designates TRBD1, a call that cannot be tested without DNA. Germline values: CDR1 SQVTM, CDR2 ANQGSEA. The length of the CDR3 is 15 residues. The CDR3 loop reads CSVTHGGSSYNEQFF.

The chain joins TRBV5-1 to TRBJ1-5; the TCRdb D gene call, TRBD1, has no DNA to confirm it. The CDR3 length is 15 residues. Germline values: CDR1 SGHRS, CDR2 YFSETQ. CDR3 residues: CASSLGAGVDQPQHF.

The chain carries TRBV6-2 or TRBV6-3 and TRBJ2-3; TCRdb proposes TRBD2, but this gene call is untestable without DNA. Germline V gives CDR1 MNHEY, CDR2 SVGEGT. The CDR3 runs 16 residues. This chain's CDR3 is CASSYYIAGNTDTQYF.

V gene TRBV20-1 combines with J gene TRBJ1-3; lacking DNA, the TRBD1 call made by TCRdb goes unchecked. CDR1 and CDR2 from the germline V gene are DFQATT and SNEGSKA (reference sequence). This CDR3 contains 13 residues. The CDR3 sequence is CSTPGSYGNTIYF.

This chain connects TRBV28 to TRBJ1-2. CDR1 and CDR2 (germline): MDHEN, SYDVKM. This CDR3 contains 14 residues. CDR3 residues: CASSLAATNYGYTF.

This chain joins TRBV6-5 and TRBJ2-5. This CDR3 has 14 residues. CDR1 is MNHEY, CDR2 SVGAGI, per germline. The CDR3 is CASSYSPAQETQYF.